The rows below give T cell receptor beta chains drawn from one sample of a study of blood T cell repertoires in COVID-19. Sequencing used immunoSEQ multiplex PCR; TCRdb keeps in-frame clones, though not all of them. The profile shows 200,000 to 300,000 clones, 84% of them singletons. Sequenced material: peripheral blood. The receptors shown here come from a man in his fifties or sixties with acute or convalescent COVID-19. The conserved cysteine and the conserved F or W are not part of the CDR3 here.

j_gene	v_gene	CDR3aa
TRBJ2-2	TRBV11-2	ASPLAGGPWTGELF
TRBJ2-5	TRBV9	ASSPRGATQY
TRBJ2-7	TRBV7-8	ASSPTGLEQY
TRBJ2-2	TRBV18	ASSTTNTGELF
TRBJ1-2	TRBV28	ASSLEGAGGLRGGYT
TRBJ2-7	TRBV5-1	ASSLQGPRYEQY
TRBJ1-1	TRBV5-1	ASSERYDTEAF
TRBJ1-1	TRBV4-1	ASSLRQGGNTEAF
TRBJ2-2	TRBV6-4	ASRGQVSTGELF
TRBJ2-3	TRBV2	ASSDPLLAGFTDTQY
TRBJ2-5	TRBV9	ASSGQGVRETQY
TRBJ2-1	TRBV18	ASSERELNEQF
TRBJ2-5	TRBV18	ASSPLFTAQETQY
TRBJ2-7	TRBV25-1	ASRGVGSSYEQY
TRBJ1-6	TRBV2	ASRRGDSNSPLH
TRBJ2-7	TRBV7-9	ASSLSTGVYEQY
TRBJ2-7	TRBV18	ASSSGTGGDEQY
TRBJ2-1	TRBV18	ASSQTGDNEQF
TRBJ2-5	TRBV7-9	ASSLGSVGQLETQY
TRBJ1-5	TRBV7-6	ASSLEWGDNQPQH
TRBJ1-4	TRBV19	ASSTQATTNEKLF
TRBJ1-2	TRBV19	ASRRQDLYGYT
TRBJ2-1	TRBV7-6	ASSLRWELAGDEQF
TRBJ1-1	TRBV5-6	ASTRGGLNTEAF
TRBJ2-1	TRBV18	ASSTQGADNEQF
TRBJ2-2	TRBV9	ASSIRDSGELF
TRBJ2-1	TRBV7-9	ASSGWLDRVRNEQF
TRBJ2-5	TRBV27	ASSFAGEGETQY
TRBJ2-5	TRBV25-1	ASSDWGIQGETQY
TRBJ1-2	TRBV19	ASNARANYGYT
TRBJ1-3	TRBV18	ASSPAIAGGGNTIY
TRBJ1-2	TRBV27	ASSLSVSSNYGYT
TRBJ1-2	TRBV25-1	ASSESSTANYGYT
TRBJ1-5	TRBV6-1	ASSEALGGRGNQPQH
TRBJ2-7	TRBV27	ASSAGTRRAEQY
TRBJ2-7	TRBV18	ASSSRGAGSYEQY
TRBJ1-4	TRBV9	ASSIGQGAFEKLF
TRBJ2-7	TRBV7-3	ASSVDRAGYEQY
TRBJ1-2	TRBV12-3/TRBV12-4	ASSFSDYGYT